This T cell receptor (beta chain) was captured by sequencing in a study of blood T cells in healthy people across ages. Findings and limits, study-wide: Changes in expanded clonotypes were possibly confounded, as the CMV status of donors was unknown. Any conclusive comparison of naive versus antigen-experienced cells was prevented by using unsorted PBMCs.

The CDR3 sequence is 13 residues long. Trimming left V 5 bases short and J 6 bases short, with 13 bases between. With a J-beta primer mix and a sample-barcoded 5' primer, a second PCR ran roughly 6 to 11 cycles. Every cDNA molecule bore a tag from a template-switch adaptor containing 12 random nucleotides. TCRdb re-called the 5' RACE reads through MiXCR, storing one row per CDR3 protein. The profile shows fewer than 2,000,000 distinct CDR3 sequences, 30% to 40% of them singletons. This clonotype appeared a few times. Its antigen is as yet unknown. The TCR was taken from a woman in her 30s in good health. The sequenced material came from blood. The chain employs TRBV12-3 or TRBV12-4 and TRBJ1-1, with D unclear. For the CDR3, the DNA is TGTGCCAGCAGTCACCCCCTTCCACCTGAAGCTTTCTTT. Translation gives CASSHPLPPEAFF.